This T cell receptor beta chain was captured by sequencing in a study of CD8 T cell repertoires and HIV-1 epitope variants. Turning to the study itself: Separate wells received one of Twenty-five Gag or Nef variant peptides.

Notes on the study in general: Nef KF9 drew roughly five clonotypes and HW9 one, without TAALDMSHF responses.

Here immunoSEQ multiplex PCR was the method, and the copy in TCRdb shows in-frame clones only, minus some. The table lists around 1,200 clones, 60% to 80% of them singletons. Remarks on this clone: As yet, its antigen is unknown.

The germline V and J ends were trimmed by 5 bases and 8 bases, with 13 bases remaining between them. This CDR3 is 13 amino acids long. Germline V gene data show CDR1 as LNHDA and CDR2 as SQIVND (reference sequence). The chain joins TRBV19 to TRBJ2-1, with D possibly matching TRBD1 (6 bases). This clonotype originated in a male donor with HIV. The specimen was cultured CD8+ T cells derived from PBMCs. This chain's CDR3 is CASSPSGVHEQFF. CDR3 nucleotides: TGTGCCAGTAGTCCCTCAGGGGTCCATGAGCAGTTCTTC.